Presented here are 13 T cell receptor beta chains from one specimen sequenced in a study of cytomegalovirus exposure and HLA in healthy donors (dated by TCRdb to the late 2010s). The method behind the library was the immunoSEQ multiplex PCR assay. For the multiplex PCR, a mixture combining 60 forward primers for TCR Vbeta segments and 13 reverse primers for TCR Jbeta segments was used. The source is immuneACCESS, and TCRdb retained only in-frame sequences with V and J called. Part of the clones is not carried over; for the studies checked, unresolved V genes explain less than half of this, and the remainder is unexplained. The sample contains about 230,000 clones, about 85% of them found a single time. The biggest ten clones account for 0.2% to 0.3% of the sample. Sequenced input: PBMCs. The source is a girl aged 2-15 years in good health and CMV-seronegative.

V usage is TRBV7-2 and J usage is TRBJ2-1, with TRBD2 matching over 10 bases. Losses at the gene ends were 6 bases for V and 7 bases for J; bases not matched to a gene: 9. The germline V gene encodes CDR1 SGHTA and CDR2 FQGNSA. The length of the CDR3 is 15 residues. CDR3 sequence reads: CASRLGLAPANEQFF. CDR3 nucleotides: TGTGCCAGCAGGTTGGGACTAGCGCCCGCGAATGAGCAGTTCTTC.

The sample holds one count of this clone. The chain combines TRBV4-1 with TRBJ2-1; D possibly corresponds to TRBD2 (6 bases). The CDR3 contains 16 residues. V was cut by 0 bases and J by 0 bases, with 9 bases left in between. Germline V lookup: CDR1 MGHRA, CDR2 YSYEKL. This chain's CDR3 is CASSQDRRGSYNEQFF. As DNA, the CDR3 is TGCGCCAGCAGCCAAGATCGGAGGGGCTCCTACAATGAGCAGTTCTTC.

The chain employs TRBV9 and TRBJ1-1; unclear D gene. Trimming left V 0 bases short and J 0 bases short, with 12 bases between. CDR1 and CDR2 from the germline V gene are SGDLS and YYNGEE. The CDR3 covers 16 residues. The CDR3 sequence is CASSVEEGRMNTEAFF. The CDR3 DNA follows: TGTGCCAGCAGCGTAGAAGAGGGCAGGATGAACACTGAAGCTTTCTTT.

The CDR3 is CASSDGLAGTGELFF. The CDR3 coding sequence is TGTGCCAGCAGTGATGGACTAGCGGGCACCGGGGAGCTGTTTTTT. The chain employs TRBV6-4 and TRBJ2-2, with 11 bases fitting TRBD2. The germline V gene encodes CDR1 MRHNA and CDR2 SNTAGT. V shed 3 bases, J shed 4 bases, and the junction held 1 base outside the gene matches. CDR3 length: 15 residues.

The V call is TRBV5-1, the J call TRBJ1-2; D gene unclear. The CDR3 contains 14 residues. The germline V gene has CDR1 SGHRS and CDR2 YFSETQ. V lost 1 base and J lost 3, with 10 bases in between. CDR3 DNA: TGCGCCAGCAGCTTGCTCAACAGTGACTATGGCTACACCTTC. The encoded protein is CASSLLNSDYGYTF.

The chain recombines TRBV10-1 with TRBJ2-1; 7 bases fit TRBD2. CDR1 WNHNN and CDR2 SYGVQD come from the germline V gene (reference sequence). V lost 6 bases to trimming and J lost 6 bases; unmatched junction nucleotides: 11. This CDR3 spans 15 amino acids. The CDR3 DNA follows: TGCGCCAGCAGCGCCCCGAGAGCGGGGTCCAATGAGCAGTTCTTC. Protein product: CASSAPRAGSNEQFF.

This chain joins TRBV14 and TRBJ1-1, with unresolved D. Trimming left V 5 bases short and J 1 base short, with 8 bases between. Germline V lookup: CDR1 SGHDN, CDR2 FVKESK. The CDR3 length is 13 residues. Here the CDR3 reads CASSWAENTEAFF. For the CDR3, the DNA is TGTGCCAGCAGCTGGGCAGAGAACACTGAAGCTTTCTTT. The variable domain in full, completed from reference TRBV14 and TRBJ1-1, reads EAGVTQFPSHSVIEKGQTVTLRCDPISGHDNLYWYRRVMGKEIKFLLHFVKESKQDESGMPNNRFLAERTGGTYSTLKVQPAELEDSGVYFCASSWAENTEAFFGQGTRLTVV.

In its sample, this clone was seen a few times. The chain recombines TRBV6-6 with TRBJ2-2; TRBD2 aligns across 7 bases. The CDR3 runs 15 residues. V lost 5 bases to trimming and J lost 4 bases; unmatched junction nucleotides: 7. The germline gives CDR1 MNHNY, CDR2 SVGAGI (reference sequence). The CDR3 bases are TGTGCCAGCAGTGATCCAGGGAGGGGCACCGGGGAGCTGTTTTTT. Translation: CASSDPGRGTGELFF.

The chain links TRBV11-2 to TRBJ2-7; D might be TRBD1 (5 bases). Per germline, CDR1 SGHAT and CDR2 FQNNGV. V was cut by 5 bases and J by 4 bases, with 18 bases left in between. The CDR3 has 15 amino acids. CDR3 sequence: CASSPTAAALYEQYF. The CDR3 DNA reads TGTGCCAGCAGCCCGACAGCAGCAGCGCTTTACGAGCAGTACTTC.

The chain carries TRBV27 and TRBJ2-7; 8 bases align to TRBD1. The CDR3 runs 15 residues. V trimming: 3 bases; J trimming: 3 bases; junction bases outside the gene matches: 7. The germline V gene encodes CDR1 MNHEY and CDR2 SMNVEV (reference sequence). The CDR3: CASSFDRGGGYEQYF. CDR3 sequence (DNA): TGTGCCAGCAGTTTTGACAGGGGAGGCGGCTACGAGCAGTACTTC.

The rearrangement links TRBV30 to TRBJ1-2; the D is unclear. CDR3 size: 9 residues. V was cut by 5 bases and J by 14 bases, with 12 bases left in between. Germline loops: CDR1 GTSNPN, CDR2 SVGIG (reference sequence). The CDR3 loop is CAWGRFLTF. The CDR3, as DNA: TGTGCCTGGGGGAGGTTTTTGACCTTC. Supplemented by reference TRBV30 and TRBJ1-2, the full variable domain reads SQTIHQWPATLVQPVGSPLSLECTVEGTSNPNLYWYRQAAGRGLQLLFYSVGIGQISSEVPQNLSASRPQDRQFILSSKKLLLSDSGFYLCAWGRFLTFGSGTRLTVV.

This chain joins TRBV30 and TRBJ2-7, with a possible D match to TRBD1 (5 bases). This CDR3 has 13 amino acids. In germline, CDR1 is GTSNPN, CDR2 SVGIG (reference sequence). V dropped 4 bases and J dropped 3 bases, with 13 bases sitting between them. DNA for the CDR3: TGTGCCTGGACCAAGGGGCATCGCTACGAGCAGTACTTC. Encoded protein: CAWTKGHRYEQYF.

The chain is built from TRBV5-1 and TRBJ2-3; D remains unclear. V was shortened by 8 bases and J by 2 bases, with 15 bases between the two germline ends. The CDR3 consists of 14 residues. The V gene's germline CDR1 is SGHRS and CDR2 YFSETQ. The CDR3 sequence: CASRNSKPTDTQYF. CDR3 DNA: TGCGCCAGTAGAAACAGCAAACCCACAGATACGCAGTATTTT.